Detailed here is one T cell receptor beta chain. Its antigen is unidentified. This specimen belongs to a study of identical twins. Study-wide points: Instead of following the same donors, the conclusions were based on cross-sectional statistical analysis.

Unique molecular identifiers were in the cDNA, with template-switch universal primer binding. TCRdb passed the 5' RACE reads through MiXCR, listing each CDR3 protein once. The table includes more than 400,000 distinct CDR3 sequences, 15% detected once. Trimming removed 5 bases at V and 0 bases at J, with 14 bases between. Germline lookup yields CDR1 SNHLY and CDR2 FYNNEI. The CDR3 contains 16 residues. The same sample was also used in a study of yellow fever vaccine responses in identical twins.

The sample consisted of CD4+ T cells sorted from blood. The chain recombines TRBV2 with TRBJ2-4, with D maybe TRBD1 (6 bases). This clonotype was obtained from a woman in her late teens or twenties in good health. CDR3 in DNA: TGTGCCAGCAGTCTGGGGGCCATCATAGCCAAAAACATTCAGTACTTC. Its translation: CASSLGAIIAKNIQYF.